The T cell receptor (beta chain) under discussion was sequenced for a study of T cell clones after liver transplantation. Across the whole study: Liver transplant recipients had immunosuppression withdrawal attempted within 2 years. Three of eight recipients were HCV-positive; others had non-autoimmune, non-viral indications. General study results and limits: Donor-reactive sequences fell more than third party-reactive ones, suggesting partial deletion.

In this sample, this clone turned up once. The antigen remains unidentified. Repertoires were generated with immunoSEQ multiplex PCR, while TCRdb's copy carries only in-frame clones and drops some. The sample records around 100,000 clones, 82% being singletons. This TCR was recovered from a human donor who received a liver transplant. The sequencing here drew on CD4+ T cells from blood, taken before liver transplant.

In nucleotides, the CDR3 is TGTGCCAGCAGCCAAGAAATAGCGGGGGGCACACAGCCTACGCAGTATTTT. It specifies CASSQEIAGGTQPTQYF. The chain combines TRBV4-2 with TRBJ2-3; 10 bases fit TRBD2. This CDR3 is 17 amino acids long. Germline loops: CDR1 LGHNA, CDR2 YNFKEQ. The J segment lost 8 bases and the V segment lost 0 bases, leaving 11 bases of the junction unmatched.